This T cell receptor beta chain stems from a study of blood T cells in healthy people across ages. Germline assignment: CDR1 SEHNR and CDR2 FQNEAQ (reference sequence). CDR3 length: 16 amino acids. V was clipped by 6 bases and J by 4 bases; unmatched bases: 13. This clonotype was seen more than once but under ten times. Its antigen is as yet unknown. Findings and limits, study-wide: Since the PBMCs were unsorted, naive and antigen-experienced cells could not be conclusively compared. Lack of knowledge of donor CMV status possibly confounded expanded clonotype changes. Estimated diversity across one million T cells was deemed an underestimate.

Primed by a sample-barcoded 5' primer and a J-beta primer mix, a second PCR proceeded for about 7 to 12 cycles. TCRdb fed the 5' RACE reads into MiXCR, producing one record per CDR3 protein. Of hundreds of thousands of distinct CDR3 sequences listed, roughly 44% are singletons. This chain links TRBV7-9 with TRBJ2-3; 7 positions agree with TRBD1. Sequenced sample: blood. The origin of this receptor is a man between 60 and 70 years old in good health. Written as DNA, the CDR3 is TGTGCCAGCAGGTCTACAGGGGAACAGACGTCAGATACGCAGTATTTT. Its translation: CASRSTGEQTSDTQYF.